The present TCR beta chain was sequenced within a study of blood T cell repertoires in COVID-19. About the research overall: The United States, Italy and Spain supplied acute and convalescent COVID-19 samples. The analysed material was cDNA or gDNA that came from T cells, B-cell-depleted T cells, or PBMCs.

This clone has only a few counts. The CDR3 loop spans 13 amino acids. V was pared by 3 bases and J by 4 bases, with 6 bases between. The germline V gene encodes CDR1 MNHNS and CDR2 SASEGT. Source study methods: By means of reference gene primer amplification, nucleated cell counts were estimated. Sequencing was performed with immunoSEQ multiplex PCR; in TCRdb, only in-frame clones are kept and a portion is missing. The V and J calls and clone size were taken over from that table, and D and trimming were inferred from the DNA. The repertoire has tens of thousands of clones, around 87% of them found once; the top ten carry roughly 5%.

This clonotype was obtained from a man aged 60 to 75 with active COVID-19. This rearrangement joins TRBV6-1 to TRBJ2-2; D is uncertain. The material sequenced was peripheral blood. CDR3 sequence: CASSEVGTGELFF. The CDR3 bases are TGTGCCAGCAGTGAGGTCGGCACCGGGGAGCTGTTTTTT.